One T cell receptor (beta chain) is described in this entry. The sample originates from a study of blood T cell repertoires in COVID-19. Study information: In each case, the material was cDNA or gDNA derived from T cells, B-cell-depleted T cells, or PBMCs.

Authors' processing steps: Cell counts per sample came from amplifying reference gene primers. Assay used: immunoSEQ multiplex PCR; TCRdb lists only in-frame clones, some missing. That table is the source of V, J and clone size, and D and trimming were worked out from the DNA. This table holds roughly 100,000 clones, about 90% found once. The CDR3 has 15 residues. Trimming cost V 5 bases and J 5 bases; bases outside gene matches: 11. Looked up from germline, CDR1 is SEHNR and CDR2 is FQNEAQ (reference sequence). The sample was peripheral blood. The V and J genes are TRBV7-9 and TRBJ2-7, with 8 bases aligning to TRBD1. The clonotype originates from a young man with acute or convalescent COVID-19. The CDR3 sequence is CASSPYDRGNNEQYF. CDR3 bases: TGTGCCAGCAGCCCCTATGACAGGGGCAACAACGAGCAGTACTTC.